The clone carrying this T cell receptor (beta chain) was counted many times. V was pared by 7 bases and J by 3 bases, with 11 bases between. Germline V CDR1 and CDR2: SGHRS, YFSETQ. This CDR3 contains 13 residues. This entry is derived from a study of CD8 T cells in ankylosing spondylitis. TCRdb reprocessed the 5' RACE reads via MiXCR and lists one record per CDR3 protein. The profile covers around 150,000 distinct CDR3 sequences, with about 18% appearing a single time and over 7.5% taken by the ten largest. Material for sequencing was blood, either unsorted or a sorted T cell fraction (not recorded which). The rearrangement joins TRBV5-1 to TRBJ2-1; D might be TRBD1 or TRBD2, each matching 5 bases. The receptor was isolated from a male donor with ankylosing spondylitis or in good health (not recorded which). The CDR3 is CASGGGGYNEQFF. The CDR3, as DNA: TGCGCCAGCGGCGGTGGGGGCTACAATGAGCAGTTCTTC. The whole variable domain, remainder taken from reference TRBV5-1 and TRBJ2-1, is KAGVTQTPRYLIKTRGQQVTLSCSPISGHRSVSWYQQTPGQGLQFLFEYFSETQRNKGNFPGRFSGRQFSNSRSEMNVSTLELGDSALYLCASGGGGYNEQFFGPGTRLTVL.